The 8 T cell receptor beta chains presented below share a single source sample, sequenced in a study of blood T cell repertoires in COVID-19. Using immunoSEQ multiplex PCR, the repertoire was profiled, and TCRdb retains in-frame clones only, with some absent. The data hold some 20,000 clones, with roughly 85% observed a single time. Input material: peripheral blood. The receptor set was obtained from a man at least 80 years old with acute or convalescent COVID-19.

The CDR3 sequence: CASSLPQRKAFF. As DNA, the CDR3 is TGTGCCAGCAGTTTACCCCAGAGGAAAGCTTTCTTT. This chain connects TRBV28 to TRBJ1-1; D not resolved. From germline, CDR1 is MDHEN and CDR2 SYDVKM. CDR3 length: 12 residues. V was pared by 2 bases and J by 9 bases, with 10 bases between.

This rearrangement joins TRBV28 to TRBJ1-3, with TRBD1 as a possible D gene (5 bases). Trimming left V 1 base short and J 6 bases short, with 13 bases between. Germline values: CDR1 MDHEN, CDR2 SYDVKM. CDR3 size: 15 residues. CDR3 amino acids: CASSLLPRAVNTIYF. The CDR3 nucleotides read TGTGCCAGCAGTTTATTGCCCAGGGCTGTAAACACCATATATTTT.

This rearrangement joins TRBV11-2 to TRBJ1-6; D call uncertain. V lost 2 bases and J lost 3, with 5 bases in between. This CDR3 is built from 14 residues. Germline V CDR1 and CDR2: SGHAT, FQNNGV. The CDR3 spells CASSLYSYNSPLHF. In DNA form, the CDR3 reads TGTGCCAGCAGCTTATACAGCTATAATTCACCCCTCCACTTT.

V gene TRBV4-1 combines with J gene TRBJ2-2; 7 positions agree with TRBD2. The trim removed 4 bases at V and 4 bases at J, leaving 6 bases unmatched. This CDR3 contains 15 residues. Germline loops: CDR1 MGHRA, CDR2 YSYEKL. In DNA, the CDR3 is TGCGCCAGCAGCCGGGCGGGGAGGGGCACCGGGGAGCTGTTTTTT. It translates to CASSRAGRGTGELFF.

The V call is TRBV4-3, the J call TRBJ2-5; D unclear. This CDR3 comprises 14 residues. Germline V gene sequence: CDR1 LGHNA, CDR2 YSLEER. Deletions cut 0 bases from V and 10 bases from J, with 15 bases between. The DNA for the CDR3 is TGCGCCAGCAGCCAAGATCTTGGTGGCCGGGTCCAGTACTTC. Protein: CASSQDLGGRVQYF.

This clone was found a few times. The gene calls are TRBV9 and TRBJ1-1, with 7 bases matching TRBD1. The CDR3 loop spans 15 amino acids. Germline assignment: CDR1 SGDLS and CDR2 YYNGEE. V trimming: 2 bases; J trimming: 3 bases; junction bases outside the gene matches: 7. CDR3 region: CASSVTGRFDTEAFF. The CDR3, as DNA: TGTGCCAGCAGCGTGACAGGGCGGTTTGACACTGAAGCTTTCTTT.

This rearrangement joins TRBV6-5 to TRBJ2-3; D ambiguous. The CDR3 runs 12 residues. Germline values: CDR1 MNHEY, CDR2 SVGAGI. V lost 5 bases to trimming and J lost 0 bases, with 3 bases between them. CDR3 DNA: TGTGCCAGCAGTCCTAGCACAGATACGCAGTATTTT. Its translation is CASSPSTDTQYF.

J is TRBJ1-6 and V is TRBV27, with a possible D match to TRBD1 (5 bases). CDR3 length: 14 residues. Germline assignment: CDR1 MNHEY and CDR2 SMNVEV (reference sequence). Trimming removed 6 bases at V and 14 bases at J, with 20 bases between. This chain's CDR3 is CASSLTIQGKALHF. DNA of the CDR3: TGTGCCAGCAGCCTCACCATTCAGGGAAAAGCCCTCCACTTT.